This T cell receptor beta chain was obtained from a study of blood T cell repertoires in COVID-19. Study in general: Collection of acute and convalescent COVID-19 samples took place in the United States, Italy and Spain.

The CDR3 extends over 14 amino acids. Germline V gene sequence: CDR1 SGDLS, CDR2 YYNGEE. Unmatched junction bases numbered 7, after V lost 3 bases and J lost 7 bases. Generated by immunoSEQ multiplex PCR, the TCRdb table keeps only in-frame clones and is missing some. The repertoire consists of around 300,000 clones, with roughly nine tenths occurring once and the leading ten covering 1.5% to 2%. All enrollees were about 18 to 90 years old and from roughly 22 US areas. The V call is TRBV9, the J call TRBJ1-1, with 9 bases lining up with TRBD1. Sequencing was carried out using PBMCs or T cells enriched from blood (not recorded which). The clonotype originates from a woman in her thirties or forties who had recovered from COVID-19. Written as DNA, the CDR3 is TGTGCCAGCAGCGCGGGACAGGGCGGCAATGAAGCTTTCTTT. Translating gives CASSAGQGGNEAFF.